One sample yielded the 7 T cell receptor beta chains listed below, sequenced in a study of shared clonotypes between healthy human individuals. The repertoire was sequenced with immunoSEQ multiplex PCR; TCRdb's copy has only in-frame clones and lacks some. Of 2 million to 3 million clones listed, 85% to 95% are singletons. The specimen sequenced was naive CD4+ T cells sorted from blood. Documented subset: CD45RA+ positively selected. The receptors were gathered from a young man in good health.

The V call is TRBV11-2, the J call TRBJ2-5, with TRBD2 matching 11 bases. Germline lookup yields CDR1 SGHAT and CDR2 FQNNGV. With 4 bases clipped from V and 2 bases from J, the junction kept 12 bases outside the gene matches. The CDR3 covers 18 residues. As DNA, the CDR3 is TGTGCCAGCAGCTCAAGACGGGGACTAGCGGACCTGCAAGAGACCCAGTACTTC. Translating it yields CASSSRRGLADLQETQYF.

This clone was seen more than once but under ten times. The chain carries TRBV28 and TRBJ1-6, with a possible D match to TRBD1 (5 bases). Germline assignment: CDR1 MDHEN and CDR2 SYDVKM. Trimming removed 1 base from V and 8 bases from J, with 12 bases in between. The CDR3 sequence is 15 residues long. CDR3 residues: CASSLYGAGDSPLHF. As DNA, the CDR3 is TGTGCCAGCAGTTTATATGGGGCCGGGGATTCACCCCTCCACTTT.

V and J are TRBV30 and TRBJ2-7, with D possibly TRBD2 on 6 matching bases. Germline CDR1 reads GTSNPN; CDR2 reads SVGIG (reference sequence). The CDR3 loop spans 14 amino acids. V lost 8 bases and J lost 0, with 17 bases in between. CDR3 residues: CAGEVSGSSYEQYF. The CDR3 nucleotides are TGTGCCGGCGAGGTTAGCGGTAGCTCCTACGAGCAGTACTTC.

The CDR3 sequence is CASSLNPGQGAPYF. Here the CDR3 DNA reads TGCGCCAGCAGCTTAAATCCGGGACAGGGGGCGCCTTACTTC. The chain employs TRBV5-1 and TRBJ2-7, with 12 nucleotides matching TRBD1. V lost 2 bases, J lost 13 bases, and 10 bases stayed unmatched. Germline assignment: CDR1 SGHRS and CDR2 YFSETQ. The CDR3 length is 14 residues.

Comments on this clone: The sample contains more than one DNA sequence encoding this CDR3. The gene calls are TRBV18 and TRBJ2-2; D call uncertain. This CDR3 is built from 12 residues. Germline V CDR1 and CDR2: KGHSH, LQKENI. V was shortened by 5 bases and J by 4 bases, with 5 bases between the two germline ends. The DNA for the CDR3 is TGTGCCAGCTCAAGACTCACCGGGGAGCTGTTTTTT. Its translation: CASSRLTGELFF.

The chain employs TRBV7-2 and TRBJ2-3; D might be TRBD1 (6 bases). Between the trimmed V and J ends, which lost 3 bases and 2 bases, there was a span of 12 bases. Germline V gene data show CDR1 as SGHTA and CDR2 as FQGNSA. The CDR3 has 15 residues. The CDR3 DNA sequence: TGTGCCAGCAGCTTCCTGGACAGCAACACAGATACGCAGTATTTT. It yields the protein CASSFLDSNTDTQYF.

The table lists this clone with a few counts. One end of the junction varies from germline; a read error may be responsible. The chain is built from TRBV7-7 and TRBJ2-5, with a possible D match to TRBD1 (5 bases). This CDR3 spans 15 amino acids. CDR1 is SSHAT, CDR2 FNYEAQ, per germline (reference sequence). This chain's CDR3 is CASSRGWQPQETQYF. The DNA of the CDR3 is TGTGCTAGCAGTAGGGGCTGGCAGCCCCAAGAGACCCAGTACTTC.